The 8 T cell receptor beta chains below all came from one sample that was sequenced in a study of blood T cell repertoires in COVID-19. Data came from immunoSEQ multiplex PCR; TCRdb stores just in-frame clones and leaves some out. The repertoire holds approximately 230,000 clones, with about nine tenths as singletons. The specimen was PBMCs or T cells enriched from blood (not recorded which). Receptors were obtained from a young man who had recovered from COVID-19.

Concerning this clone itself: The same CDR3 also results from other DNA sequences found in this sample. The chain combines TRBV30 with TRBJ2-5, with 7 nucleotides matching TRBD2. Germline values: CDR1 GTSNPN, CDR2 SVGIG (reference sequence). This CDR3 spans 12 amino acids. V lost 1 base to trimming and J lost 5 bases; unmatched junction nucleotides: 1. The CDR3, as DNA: TGTGCCTGGAGTGGGGGGGGTGAGACCCAGTACTTC. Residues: CAWSGGGETQYF. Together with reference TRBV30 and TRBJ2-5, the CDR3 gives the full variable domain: SQTIHQWPATLVQPVGSPLSLECTVEGTSNPNLYWYRQAAGRGLQLLFYSVGIGQISSEVPQNLSASRPQDRQFILSSKKLLLSDSGFYLCAWSGGGETQYFGPGTRLLVL.

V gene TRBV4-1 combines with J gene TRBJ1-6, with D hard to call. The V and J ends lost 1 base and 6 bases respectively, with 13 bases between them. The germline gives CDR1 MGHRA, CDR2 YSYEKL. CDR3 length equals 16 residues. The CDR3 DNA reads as TGCGCCAGCAGCCAAGGGCCCTCGAGGGCTAATTCACCCCTCCACTTT. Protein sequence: CASSQGPSRANSPLHF.

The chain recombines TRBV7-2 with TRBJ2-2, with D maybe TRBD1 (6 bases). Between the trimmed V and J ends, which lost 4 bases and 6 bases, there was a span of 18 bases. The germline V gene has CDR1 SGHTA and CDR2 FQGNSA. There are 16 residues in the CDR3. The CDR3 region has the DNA TGTGCCAGCAGCTCATGGGGGCCGAACGTCGCCGGGGAGCTGTTTTTT. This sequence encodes CASSSWGPNVAGELFF.

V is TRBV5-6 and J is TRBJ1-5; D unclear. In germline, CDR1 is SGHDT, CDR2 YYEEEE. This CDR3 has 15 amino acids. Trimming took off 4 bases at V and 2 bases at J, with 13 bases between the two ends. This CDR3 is CASSDTNTGNQPQHF. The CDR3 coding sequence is TGTGCCAGCAGCGACACGAACACAGGCAATCAGCCCCAGCATTTT.

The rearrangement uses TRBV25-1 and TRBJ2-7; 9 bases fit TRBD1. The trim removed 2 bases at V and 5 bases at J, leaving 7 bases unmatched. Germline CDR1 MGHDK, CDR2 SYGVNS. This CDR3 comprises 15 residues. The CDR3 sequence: CASSEIADRGHEQYF. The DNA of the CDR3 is TGTGCCAGCAGTGAAATCGCGGACAGGGGACACGAGCAGTACTTC.

CDR3 residues: CASSSTGGALYGYTF. The CDR3 coding sequence is TGTGCCAGCAGTTCAACAGGGGGCGCTTTATATGGCTACACCTTC. The chain has TRBV27 and TRBJ1-2; 9 bases fit TRBD1. The CDR3 runs to 15 residues. Germline V CDR1 and CDR2: MNHEY, SMNVEV (reference sequence). J lost 5 bases, V lost 4 bases, and 8 bases had no gene match.

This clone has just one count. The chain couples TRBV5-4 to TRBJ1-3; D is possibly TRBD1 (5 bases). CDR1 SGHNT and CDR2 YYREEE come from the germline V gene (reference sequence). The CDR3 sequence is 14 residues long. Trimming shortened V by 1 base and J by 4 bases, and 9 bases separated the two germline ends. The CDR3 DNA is TGTGCCAGCAGCTTGCAAGGGGCCGGAAACACCATATATTTT. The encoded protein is CASSLQGAGNTIYF.

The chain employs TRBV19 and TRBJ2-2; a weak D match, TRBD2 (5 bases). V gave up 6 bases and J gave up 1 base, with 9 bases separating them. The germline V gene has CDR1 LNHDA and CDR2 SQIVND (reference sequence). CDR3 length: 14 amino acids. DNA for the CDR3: TGTGCCAGTAGCTGGGAGCAGAACACCGGGGAGCTGTTTTTT. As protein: CASSWEQNTGELFF.